Listed below are T cell receptor beta chains from one sample, sequenced in a study of cytotoxic CD8 clonotypes in ibrutinib-treated CLL. Assay: immunoSEQ multiplex PCR; the TCRdb copy retains only in-frame clones and omits some. The table shows 110,000 to 150,000 clones, with about 80% occurring only once. The specimen comprised PBMCs, sampled after 24 months of ibrutinib treatment. All receptors derive from a human donor with chronic lymphocytic leukemia. Each CDR3 is given with its conserved first and last residue. A D gene is named only where the DNA matches it firmly. Expanded clones are given a class, and other clones once, few, many or no size at all.

v_gene	j_gene	d_gene	abundance	CDR3aa	CDR3nt
TRBV15	TRBJ1-3	-	-	CATSRDRGRASGNTIYF	TGTGCCACCAGCAGAGATCGGGGCAGGGCTTCTGGAAACACCATATATTTT
TRBV19	TRBJ2-5	-	-	CASSRWGQETQYF	TGTGCCAGTAGTCGGTGGGGCCAAGAGACCCAGTACTTC
TRBV30	TRBJ2-5	-	-	CAWSLVGAGGHQYF	TGTGCCTGGAGCCTCGTCGGGGCAGGTGGGCACCAGTACTTC
TRBV2	TRBJ1-1	-	-	CASEGQGNTEAFF	TGTGCCAGCGAGGGGCAGGGGAACACTGAAGCTTTCTTT
TRBV28	TRBJ2-2	-	-	CASSLPRVPNTGELFF	TGTGCCAGCAGTTTACCCAGGGTTCCGAACACCGGGGAGCTGTTTTTT
TRBV18	TRBJ2-7	-	-	CASSPSVGEQYF	TGTGCCAGCTCACCCTCGGTGGGCGAGCAGTACTTC
TRBV5-8	TRBJ2-7	-	-	CASQDYEQYF	TGTGCCAGCCAGGACTACGAGCAGTACTTC
TRBV5-6	TRBJ1-2	-	-	CASSQEVANYGYTF	TGTGCCAGCAGCCAGGAGGTGGCTAACTATGGCTACACCTTC
TRBV19	TRBJ2-5	-	-	CASRATRRVETQYF	TGTGCCAGTAGGGCGACTAGGAGGGTGGAGACCCAGTACTTC
TRBV27	TRBJ2-6	-	few	CASSIRQFPGANVLTF	TGTGCCAGCAGTATCCGGCAGTTCCCTGGGGCCAACGTCCTGACTTTC
TRBV9	TRBJ2-5	-	-	CASSVGTSQETQYF	TGTGCCAGCAGCGTCGGGACCTCTCAAGAGACCCAGTACTTC
TRBV28	TRBJ1-5	-	few	CASSLGRVGQPQHF	TGTGCCAGCAGTTTGGGGAGGGTTGGGCAGCCCCAGCATTTT
TRBV23-1	TRBJ1-1	TRBD1	-	CASSQRDRGWTEAFF	TGCGCCAGCAGTCAAAGGGACAGGGGGTGGACTGAAGCTTTCTTT
TRBV15	TRBJ1-3	-	-	CATSTWGGHSGNTIYF	TGTGCCACCAGCACGTGGGGCGGCCACTCTGGAAACACCATATATTTT
TRBV9	TRBJ2-2	TRBD1	-	CASSARQGAVNTGELFF	TGTGCCAGCAGCGCCCGACAGGGGGCGGTGAACACCGGGGAGCTGTTTTTT
TRBV18	TRBJ1-3	-	-	CASRDQRTASGNTIYF	TGTGCCAGCCGCGACCAGAGGACGGCCTCTGGAAACACCATATATTTT
TRBV4-3	TRBJ1-1	-	-	CASSQDGSTEAFF	TGCGCCAGCAGCCAAGATGGAAGCACTGAAGCTTTCTTT
TRBV7-9	TRBJ1-4	TRBD1	-	CASIRTGETEKLFF	TGTGCCAGCATTCGGACAGGGGAGACAGAAAAACTGTTTTTT
TRBV6-5	TRBJ1-2	TRBD1	once	CASSSGQGDYGYTF	TGTGCCAGCAGTTCGGGACAGGGGGACTATGGCTACACCTTC
TRBV7-2	TRBJ2-3	TRBD1	once	CASSLYRGTGTDTQYF	TGTGCCAGCAGCTTATATCGGGGGACAGGAACAGATACGCAGTATTTT
TRBV5-1	TRBJ2-1	TRBD2	once	CASSSGLAGMHNEQFF	TGCGCCAGCAGCTCCGGACTAGCGGGAATGCACAATGAGCAGTTCTTC
TRBV19	TRBJ1-1	-	-	CASRVRPANTEAFF	TGTGCCAGTAGGGTGCGTCCAGCGAACACTGAAGCTTTCTTT
TRBV10-3	TRBJ2-1	TRBD2	-	CATNDPTSGSYNEQFF	TGTGCCACCAACGACCCCACTAGCGGCTCCTACAATGAGCAGTTCTTC
TRBV7-9	TRBJ2-5	-	-	CASSPRQLEETQYF	TGTGCCAGCAGCCCGCGGCAGTTGGAAGAGACCCAGTACTTC
TRBV27	TRBJ2-3	-	once	CASRTGLDTQYF	TGTGCCAGCAGAACAGGGTTAGATACGCAGTATTTT
TRBV11-2	TRBJ2-7	TRBD1	-	CASRAQGAGEQYF	TGTGCCAGCAGGGCCCAGGGGGCGGGTGAGCAGTACTTC
TRBV9	TRBJ1-3	-	-	CASSVGGTRNTIYF	TGTGCCAGCAGCGTAGGAGGGACAAGAAACACCATATATTTT
TRBV5-1	TRBJ1-5	-	-	CASSSGTDNQPQHF	TGCGCCAGCAGCAGCGGGACGGACAATCAGCCCCAGCATTTT
TRBV9	TRBJ2-2	-	-	CASSVGGLRDTGELFF	TGTGCCAGCAGCGTAGGGGGGTTGCGGGACACCGGGGAGCTGTTTTTT